The 7 T cell receptor beta chains below all came from one sample that was sequenced in a study of T cells after somatic rescue of genetic block. The repertoire was sequenced with immunoSEQ multiplex PCR; TCRdb's copy has only in-frame clones and lacks some. The table includes under 150,000 clones, under 95% detected once. Sequenced: peripheral blood mononuclear cells (PBMCs). All receptors come from a woman aged 18 to 35.

The genes are TRBV30 and TRBJ1-3, with no clear D. V was trimmed by 3 bases and J by 3 bases, leaving 9 bases between them. This CDR3 spans 13 amino acids. Germline V CDR1 and CDR2: GTSNPN, SVGIG (reference sequence). In DNA form, the CDR3 reads TGTGCCTGGAGCCCACTCCATGGAAACACCATATATTTT. Translating gives CAWSPLHGNTIYF.

V usage is TRBV15 and J usage is TRBJ2-3; 8 nucleotides align to TRBD1. CDR1 and CDR2 (germline): LNHNV, YYDKDF (reference sequence). The CDR3 has 17 residues. The J segment lost 6 bases and the V segment lost 5 bases, leaving 16 bases of the junction unmatched. CDR3 bases: TGTGCCACCAGCGGTCCTCGGAGGGACAGGAGGAGGGATACGCAGTATTTT. Its translation is CATSGPRRDRRRDTQYF. Combining the CDR3 with reference TRBV15 and TRBJ2-3 gives the whole variable domain DAMVIQNPRYQVTQFGKPVTLSCSQTLNHNVMYWYQQKSSQAPKLLFHYYDKDFNNEADTPDNFQSRRPNTSFCFLDIRSPGLGDTAMYLCATSGPRRDRRRDTQYFGPGTRLTVL.

The genes are TRBV7-9 and TRBJ1-5; 7 positions match TRBD1. The germline CDR1 and CDR2 sequences are SEHNR and FQNEAQ (reference sequence). This CDR3 contains 14 residues. Trimming removed 5 bases from V and 5 bases from J; junction bases left unmatched: 6. CDR3 DNA: TGTGCCAGCAGCCCAACAGGGGAACATCAGCCCCAGCATTTT. Amino acids: CASSPTGEHQPQHF. Full variable domain (outside the CDR3, taken from reference TRBV7-9 and TRBJ1-5): DTGVSQNPRHKITKRGQNVTFRCDPISEHNRLYWYRQTLGQGPEFLTYFQNEAQLEKSRLLSDRFSAERPKGSFSTLEIQRTEQGDSAMYLCASSPTGEHQPQHFGDGTRLSIL.

The chain joins TRBV7-9 to TRBJ1-2; D is perhaps TRBD1 (6 bases). V was cut by 3 bases and J by 8 bases, with 10 bases left in between. CDR1 and CDR2 (germline): SEHNR, FQNEAQ (reference sequence). The CDR3 sequence is 12 residues long. CDR3 coding DNA: TGTGCCAGCAGCTTTGGGGGGCAAGGCTACACCTTC. This sequence encodes CASSFGGQGYTF.

This chain uses TRBV15 with TRBJ2-7; D not certain. Germline CDR1 is LNHNV and CDR2 is YYDKDF (reference sequence). Trimming stripped 3 bases from V and 3 bases from J, with 12 bases between. The CDR3 consists of 14 residues. CDR3 amino acids: CATSSGTKDYEQYF. The CDR3 DNA reads as TGTGCCACCAGCAGCGGAACCAAGGACTACGAGCAGTACTTC. Supplemented by reference TRBV15 and TRBJ2-7, the full variable domain reads DAMVIQNPRYQVTQFGKPVTLSCSQTLNHNVMYWYQQKSSQAPKLLFHYYDKDFNNEADTPDNFQSRRPNTSFCFLDIRSPGLGDTAMYLCATSSGTKDYEQYFGPGTRLTVT.

V is TRBV9 and J is TRBJ2-1; TRBD1 might be the D (5 bases). V lost 4 bases and J 4 bases, leaving 6 bases between the germline ends. In germline, CDR1 is SGDLS, CDR2 YYNGEE. The CDR3 runs 12 residues. CDR3 sequence: CASSQGYNEQFF. The CDR3 DNA reads TGTGCCAGCAGCCAGGGATACAATGAGCAGTTCTTC.

CDR3 protein: CASTGTFNYGYTF. DNA of the CDR3: TGTGCCAGCACCGGGACCTTCAACTATGGCTACACCTTC. The chain carries TRBV2 and TRBJ1-2, with D tentatively TRBD1 (5 bases). The V and J ends lost 7 bases and 2 bases respectively, with 11 bases between them. CDR3 length: 13 amino acids. The V gene's germline CDR1 is SNHLY and CDR2 FYNNEI.